Each of the 2 T cell receptor beta chains below was sequenced from the same sample in a study of OX40 agonist ivuxolimab in advanced cancers. Using immunoSEQ multiplex PCR, the repertoire was profiled, and TCRdb retains in-frame clones only, with some absent. The profile covers roughly 93,000 clones, with less than 85% appearing a single time and roughly 5.4% taken by the ten largest. The sample in question was CD4+ or CD8+ T cells sorted from blood, obtained in a trial of the OX40 agonist ivuxolimab. The receptors originated from an adult with an advanced solid tumor such as melanoma, head and neck, liver or kidney cancer.

This chain links TRBV18 with TRBJ1-2, with 12 bases that match TRBD1. V dropped 3 bases and J dropped 0; count of bases not matched to a gene: 2. The CDR3 contains 16 residues. The germline V gene encodes CDR1 KGHSH and CDR2 LQKENI. The CDR3 reads CASSPGQGASNYGYTF. The CDR3, as DNA: TGTGCCAGCTCACCGGGACAGGGGGCTTCTAACTATGGCTACACCTTC.

V usage is TRBV6-1 and J usage is TRBJ1-2; possibly TRBD1 for D (5 bases). The CDR3 is 14 residues long. Trimming left V 6 bases short and J 8 bases short, with 19 bases between. Germline CDR1 MNHNS, CDR2 SASEGT. The CDR3 region has the DNA TGTGCCAGCAGCGCACCCCAGGGTACTCGGGGCTACACCTTC. Translated, it gives CASSAPQGTRGYTF.